The clone carrying this T cell receptor (beta chain) appeared a few times. What it recognizes is unknown. MiXCR, run by TCRdb on the 5' RACE reads, gives a single entry per CDR3 protein. Of some 270,000 distinct CDR3 sequences listed, under 20% were seen once; the top ten hold about a third. This sample is part of a study of CD8 T cells in ankylosing spondylitis. Findings and caveats of the study: Existing reports had already noted some motif variants in reactive arthritis synovial fluid and blood.

The sequencing input was blood, either unsorted or a sorted T cell fraction (not recorded which). This clonotype was sampled from a male donor with ankylosing spondylitis or in good health (not recorded which).

The CDR3 nucleotides are TGCAGCGATAGCGGGAAGCTTGAATTCTTC. It yields the protein CSDSGKLEFF. The rearrangement joins TRBV29-1 to TRBJ2-1, with TRBD2 identical over 8 bases. CDR1 and CDR2 (germline): SQVTM, ANQGSEA. The CDR3 totals 10 residues. V lost 7 bases to trimming and J lost 16 bases; unmatched junction nucleotides: 9.